This T cell receptor beta chain was recovered during a study of Graves' ophthalmopathy and Graves' hyperthyroidism. On the study more broadly: Ophthalmopathy not arising within 18 months of follow-up defined hyperthyroidism as stable.

Using RNA transcripts, the TCR beta CDR3 regions were amplified. The authors performed first-round RT-PCR with HTBI primers and then a second-round multiplex PCR. TCRdb fed the multiplex PCR reads into MiXCR, producing one record per CDR3 protein. The data hold some 1.1 million distinct CDR3 sequences, with about two fifths observed a single time. Aged 18 to 65, the patients with hyperthyroidism had under 2 months' duration and were newly diagnosed. In the case of this clonotype: The antigen is not known.

Overall study findings and caveats: Blood was where most expanded thyroid clonotypes above 0.001 frequency also turned up.

The source material was peripheral blood or thyroid tissue (not recorded which). The source is an adult man with Graves' hyperthyroidism.

CDR3 coding DNA: TGTGCCATCAGTGAAGGGGACACATCCTACGAGCAGTACTTC. As protein: CAISEGDTSYEQYF. The chain is built from TRBV10-3 and TRBJ2-7, with a weak D call TRBD1 (6 bases). The germline gives CDR1 ENHRY, CDR2 SYGVKD. The CDR3 is 14 residues long. Trimming cost V 3 bases and J 1 base, with 10 bases left between them.